The 11 T cell receptor beta chains given below trace back to one sample, sequenced in a study of T cells in women clearing cervical HPV infection. Assay used: immunoSEQ multiplex PCR; TCRdb lists only in-frame clones, some missing. The table for this sample gives 20,000 to 30,000 clones. The specimen was blood buffy coat. The receptors derive from a woman between 18 and 70 years old with a cervical HPV16 infection that either progressed to CIN3+ or cleared (not recorded which).

This CDR3 is CSVDGQGSSYEQYF. The CDR3 DNA, read in part, is TGCAGCGTTGACGGACAGGGCAGCTCCTACGAG. J is TRBJ2-7 and V is TRBV29-1; 8 bases line up with TRBD1. The read ends 3 residues early relative to the CDR3; the germline J gene fills the gap. This CDR3 is 14 amino acids long. V was pared by 3 bases and J by 0 bases, with 4 bases of the junction left unmatched. CDR1 is SQVTM and CDR2 is ANQGSEA in the germline V gene.

A remark on this clone: The read is 3 residues too short to cover the CDR3 end, so that end is filled in from the germline J gene. The chain uses TRBV20-1 and TRBJ1-1, with D unresolved. V shed 0 bases and J shed 4 bases, with 15 bases lying between them. In germline, CDR1 is DFQATT, CDR2 SNEGSKA (reference sequence). The CDR3 length is 15 residues. CDR3 region: CSARDPGVSSTEAFF. CDR3 DNA (partial): TGCAGTGCTAGAGATCCCGGGGTGTCGTCCACTGAA.

As for this clone: The CDR3 is cut off 3 residues early in the read; its end comes from the germline J gene. The V call is TRBV7-9, the J call TRBJ1-2; 7 nucleotides match TRBD1. The germline CDR1 and CDR2 sequences are SEHNR and FQNEAQ (reference sequence). The CDR3 loop spans 13 amino acids. V lost 3 bases to trimming and J lost 4 bases; unmatched junction nucleotides: 2. This CDR3 is CASSLRTGYGYTF. The part of the CDR3 DNA that was read is TGTGCCAGCAGCTTGAGGACAGGCTATGGC.

Concerning this clone itself: One end of the junction varies from germline; a read error may be responsible. The read is 3 residues too short to cover the CDR3 end, so that end is filled in from the germline J gene. This sample includes further DNA sequences coding for the same CDR3. The V gene is TRBV13, the J gene TRBJ1-3; D is perhaps TRBD1 (5 bases). This CDR3 has 17 residues. CDR1 is PRHDT and CDR2 is FYEKMQ in the germline V gene (reference sequence). The part of the CDR3 DNA that was read is TGTGCCAGCAGCCAGGGATTTACAGCGTACTCTGGAAACACA. This gives the protein CASSQGFTAYSGNT. The CDR3 reads in full as CASSQGFTAYSGNTIYF. Looking up the rest from reference TRBV13 and TRBJ1-3 gives the full variable domain: AAGVIQSPRHLIKEKRETATLKCYPIPRHDTVYWYQQGPGQDPQFLISFYEKMQSDKGSIPDRFSAQQFSDYHSELNMSSLELGDSALYFCASSQGFTAYSGNTIYFGEGSWLTVV.

Concerning this clone itself: Coverage ceases 3 residues before the CDR3 finishes, and the germline J gene fills in the end. The rearrangement links TRBV7-9 to TRBJ2-2, with TRBD1 as a possible D gene (6 bases). The CDR3 covers 15 residues. Germline lookup yields CDR1 SEHNR and CDR2 FQNEAQ (reference sequence). The CDR3 loop is CASSSGDVTNEKLFF. The DNA read from the CDR3 is TGTGCCAGCAGCTCAGGGGACGTAACTAATGAAAAG.

A note on this clone: The read terminates 3 residues before the CDR3 end, so the remaining end is supplied by the germline J gene. This rearrangement joins TRBV20-1 to TRBJ2-7, with a possible D match to TRBD2 (6 bases). Germline loops: CDR1 DFQATT, CDR2 SNEGSKA (reference sequence). The V end lost 6 bases, the J end lost 1 base, and 22 bases lay between the germline ends. The CDR3 is 16 residues long. CDR3 residues: CSAETDRGSSSYEQYF. The CDR3 DNA, read in part, is TGCAGTGCCGAAACCGATCGGGGGAGTAGTTCCTACGAG.

With respect to this clone: With the read ending 3 residues before the CDR3 end, the germline J gene is used to fill in that end. V and J are TRBV28 and TRBJ2-1; perhaps TRBD1 as D (5 bases). Germline lookup yields CDR1 MDHEN and CDR2 SYDVKM. This CDR3 has 14 residues. V was pared by 1 base and J by 5 bases, with 9 bases between. The CDR3 spells CASSLFREHNEQFF. The part of the CDR3 DNA that was read is TGTGCCAGCAGTTTATTCAGGGAACACAATGAG. Full variable domain (remainder filled in from reference TRBV28 and TRBJ2-1): DVKVTQSSRYLVKRTGEKVFLECVQDMDHENMFWYRQDPGLGLRLIYFSYDVKMKEKGDIPEGYSVSREKKERFSLILESASTNQTSMYLCASSLFREHNEQFFGPGTRLTVL.

With respect to this clone: The CDR3 end is not reached by the read, which stops 3 residues before it; the germline J gene fills it in. V and J are TRBV7-6 and TRBJ1-2, with unresolved D. From germline, CDR1 is SGHVS and CDR2 FNYEAQ. The CDR3 runs 15 residues. The part of the CDR3 DNA that was read is TGTGCCAGCAGCGCAATAGCGGGAGGGAGCCATGAC. Protein product: CASSAIAGGSHD. The whole CDR3 sequence is CASSAIAGGSHDYTF. Full variable domain (missing parts from reference TRBV7-6 and TRBJ1-2): GAGVSQSPRYKVTKRGQDVALRCDPISGHVSLYWYRQALGQGPEFLTYFNYEAQQDKSGLPNDRFSAERPEGSISTLTIQRTEQRDSAMYRCASSAIAGGSHDYTFGSGTRLTVV.

Details on this clone: The read terminates 3 residues before the CDR3 end, so the remaining end is supplied by the germline J gene. This chain connects TRBV7-9 to TRBJ2-1, with TRBD2 identical over 7 bases. The CDR3 runs 14 residues. V dropped 2 bases and J dropped 5; count of bases not matched to a gene: 3. CDR1 and CDR2 (germline): SEHNR, FQNEAQ (reference sequence). The CDR3 loop reads CASSLLGGDNEQFF. Incomplete CDR3 DNA: TGTGCCAGCAGCTTATTGGGAGGGGACAATGAG.

On this clone itself: The CDR3 extends 3 residues past the end of the read, so its final part is completed from the germline J gene. V usage is TRBV10-2 and J usage is TRBJ2-1; 10 bases line up with TRBD2. This CDR3 spans 16 amino acids. Losses at the gene ends were 7 bases for V and 0 bases for J; bases not matched to a gene: 6. CDR1 is WSHSY and CDR2 is SAAADI in the germline V gene. The DNA read from the CDR3 is TGCGCCAGCACTCTAGCGGGAGTCGGCTCCTACAATGAG. Residues: CASTLAGVGSYNE. The whole CDR3 protein reads CASTLAGVGSYNEQFF.

As for this clone: The read ends 3 residues before the CDR3 terminus; that terminus is restored from the germline J gene. The J gene is TRBJ2-1, the V gene TRBV19, with 7 positions matching TRBD2. This CDR3 region has 16 residues. Germline V gene sequence: CDR1 LNHDA, CDR2 SQIVND (reference sequence). V dropped 10 bases and J dropped 0; count of bases not matched to a gene: 12. The CDR3 loop is CATSREGQSSYNEQFF. The part of the CDR3 DNA that was read is TGTGCCACCAGCAGGGAGGGTCAGAGCTCCTACAATGAG.